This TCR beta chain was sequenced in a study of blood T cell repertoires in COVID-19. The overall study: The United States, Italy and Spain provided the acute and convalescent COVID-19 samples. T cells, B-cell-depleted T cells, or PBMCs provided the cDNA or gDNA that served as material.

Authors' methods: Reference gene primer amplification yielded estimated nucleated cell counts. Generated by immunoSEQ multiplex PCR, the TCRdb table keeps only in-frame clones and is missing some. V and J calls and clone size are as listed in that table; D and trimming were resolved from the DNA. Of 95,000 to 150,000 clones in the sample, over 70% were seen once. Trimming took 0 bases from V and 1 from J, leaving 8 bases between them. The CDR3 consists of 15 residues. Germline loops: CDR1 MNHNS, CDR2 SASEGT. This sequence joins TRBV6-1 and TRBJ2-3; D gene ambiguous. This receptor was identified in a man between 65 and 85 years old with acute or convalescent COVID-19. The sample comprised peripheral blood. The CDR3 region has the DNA TGTGCCAGCAGTGAAGCGCTAGTGGGCACAGATACGCAGTATTTT. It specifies CASSEALVGTDTQYF.